One sample yielded the 30 T cell receptor beta chains listed below, sequenced in a study of T cell clonality in common variable immunodeficiency. Clones were read by immunoSEQ multiplex PCR, and TCRdb kept only the in-frame ones, dropping some. This sample has about 64,000 clones, each found more than once. Sequences were obtained from peripheral blood mononuclear cells. The receptors were sampled from a person between 18 and 75 years old in good health.

Many counts were recorded for this clone. Coverage ceases 3 residues before the CDR3 finishes, and the germline J gene fills in the end. This chain links TRBV6-2 or TRBV6-3 with TRBJ2-5; no firm D call. V shed 7 bases and J shed 5 bases, with 11 bases lying between them. This CDR3 has 12 residues. Looked up from germline, CDR1 is MNHEY and CDR2 is SVGEGT. Incomplete CDR3 DNA: TGTGCCAGCACTAACCCCGTGGAGACC. Amino acids: CASTNPVET. The CDR3 in full is CASTNPVETQYF.

This clone was counted ten times or more. The read is 3 residues too short to cover the CDR3 end, so that end is filled in from the germline J gene. This chain uses TRBV18 with TRBJ2-5, with 8 bases aligning to TRBD1. The V gene end was trimmed by 1 base and the J gene end by 5 bases; junction bases not matched to a gene: 0. Per the germline V gene, CDR1 is KGHSH and CDR2 is LQKENI. The CDR3 totals 13 residues. CDR3 sequence reads: CASSPRDRETQYF. The CDR3 bases that were read are TGTGCCAGCTCACCACGGGACAGGGAGACC.

Ten or more counts support this clone. Read coverage stops 3 residues before the CDR3 terminus; the germline J gene supplies the remainder. V is TRBV12-3 or TRBV12-4 and J is TRBJ1-1; D is possibly TRBD1 (5 bases). V lost 1 base and J lost 4, with 22 bases in between. CDR3 length: 18 residues. The sequenced part of the CDR3 DNA is TGTGCCAGCAGTTTAGAATCATGGCGCGGGGGGAGAGGCACTGAA. Encoded protein: CASSLESWRGGRGTE. Given in full, the CDR3 is CASSLESWRGGRGTEAFF.

This clone was seen many times. The read comes to an end 3 residues before the CDR3 does, leaving the germline J gene to fill in the end. The chain recombines TRBV20-1 with TRBJ2-7; a weak D match, TRBD1 (6 bases). V was clipped by 0 bases and J by 6 bases, with 18 bases between them. The CDR3 runs to 15 residues. Germline V gene lookup returns CDR1 DFQATT and CDR2 SNEGSKA (reference sequence). CDR3 amino acids: CSARDRQGSLVEQYF. The covered CDR3 bases are TGCAGTGCTAGAGATCGGCAGGGGTCCCTAGTCGAG.

In this sample, this clone turned up many times. From the germline J gene comes the end of the CDR3, since the read stops 3 residues before it. The V and J genes are TRBV30 and TRBJ1-2, with 7 nucleotides matching TRBD1. Looked up from germline, CDR1 is GTSNPN and CDR2 is SVGIG (reference sequence). CDR3 length: 13 residues. Trimming removed 2 bases from V and 3 bases from J; junction bases left unmatched: 3. The CDR3 reads CAWSFDRDYGYTF. Partial CDR3 DNA: TGTGCCTGGAGTTTTGACAGGGACTATGGC.

There are many counts of this clone. Partial CDR3 DNA: TGCGCCAGCAGTGAGTCGGCGGAGTCCTACAATGAG. Translating gives CASSESAESYNE. The complete CDR3 reads CASSESAESYNEQFF. This chain connects TRBV10-1 to TRBJ2-1; D is ambiguous. Read sequence stops 3 residues before the CDR3 end, and the germline J gene provides the missing end. Trimming stripped 0 bases from V and 1 base from J, with 7 bases between. The CDR3 consists of 15 residues. CDR1 is WNHNN, CDR2 SYGVQD, per germline (reference sequence).

On this clone: The read falls 3 residues short of the CDR3 end, and the missing part is taken from the germline J gene. The rearrangement uses TRBV13 and TRBJ2-7; TRBD2 matches 8 bases. The J segment lost 3 bases and the V segment lost 1 base, leaving 5 bases of the junction unmatched. Germline V gene data show CDR1 as PRHDT and CDR2 as FYEKMQ (reference sequence). The CDR3 is 15 residues long. The CDR3 DNA, read in part, is TGTGCCAGCAGCTTAGACCCAGCGGGGGACTACGAG. As protein: CASSLDPAGDYE. The complete CDR3 reads CASSLDPAGDYEQYF. Based on the CDR3 plus reference TRBV13 and TRBJ2-7, the full variable domain is AAGVIQSPRHLIKEKRETATLKCYPIPRHDTVYWYQQGPGQDPQFLISFYEKMQSDKGSIPDRFSAQQFSDYHSELNMSSLELGDSALYFCASSLDPAGDYEQYFGPGTRLTVT.

This clone appeared many times. The CDR3 spells CASSIRRQGVLGTEAFF. The part of the CDR3 DNA that was read is TGTGCCAGTAGTATTCGACGACAGGGGGTATTGGGCACTGAA. J is TRBJ1-1 and V is TRBV19; 9 bases fit TRBD1. The read halts 3 residues ahead of the CDR3 end, with the missing end drawn from the germline J gene. CDR1 LNHDA and CDR2 SQIVND come from the germline V gene (reference sequence). J gave up 4 bases and V 3 bases, and 12 bases lay outside the gene matches. CDR3 length: 17 residues.

This clone was seen ten or more times. Sequencing ends 3 residues short of the CDR3 end; the germline J gene provides the rest. V and J are TRBV10-3 and TRBJ2-1; 15 nucleotides agree with TRBD2. V lost 2 bases, J lost 8 bases, and 13 bases stayed unmatched. This CDR3 has 19 amino acids. CDR1 ENHRY and CDR2 SYGVKD come from the germline V gene. The CDR3 sequence is CAISERGLAGGQGLYEQFF. The covered CDR3 bases are TGTGCCATCAGTGAGCGGGGACTAGCGGGGGGCCAGGGATTGTATGAG.

In its sample, this clone was seen many times. The read terminates 3 residues before the CDR3 end, so the remaining end is supplied by the germline J gene. This chain connects TRBV20-1 to TRBJ2-5, with 9 bases matching TRBD2. This CDR3 comprises 14 residues. With V trimmed by 3 bases and J by 3 bases, 5 bases remained unmatched. Germline CDR1 reads DFQATT; CDR2 reads SNEGSKA (reference sequence). The CDR3 spells CSARRGGAEETQYF. The covered CDR3 bases are TGCAGTGCTAGGCGGGGGGGCGCGGAAGAGACC.

This clone was detected ten times or more. The sequenced CDR3 bases are TGTGCCAGCAGACAGGGGAGCTCCTACGAG. Protein product: CASRQGSSYE. The complete CDR3 protein is CASRQGSSYEQYF. J is TRBJ2-7 and V is TRBV6-2 or TRBV6-3, with TRBD1 identical over 7 bases. Read coverage stops 3 residues before the CDR3 terminus; the germline J gene supplies the remainder. Germline assignment: CDR1 MNHEY and CDR2 SVGEGT. The CDR3 runs to 13 residues. V trimming: 6 bases; J trimming: 0 bases; junction bases outside the gene matches: 2.

This clone has a count of ten or more. The read falls 3 residues short of the CDR3 end, and the missing part is taken from the germline J gene. This chain links TRBV5-4 with TRBJ1-2, with D possibly TRBD1 on 6 matching bases. Germline values: CDR1 SGHNT, CDR2 YYREEE (reference sequence). The CDR3 extends over 15 amino acids. Trimming removed 4 bases at V and 2 bases at J, with 15 bases between. The sequenced CDR3 bases are TGTGCCAGCAGCCCCCCGAGGGGGAGCAACTATGGC. Encoded protein: CASSPPRGSNYG. The complete CDR3 protein is CASSPPRGSNYGYTF.

This clone was observed at least ten times. The read halts 3 residues ahead of the CDR3 end, with the missing end drawn from the germline J gene. This sequence joins TRBV19 and TRBJ2-1, with TRBD2 matching 10 bases. Per germline, CDR1 LNHDA and CDR2 SQIVND (reference sequence). The CDR3 has 18 residues. V shed 4 bases and J 8 bases; nucleotides not matched to a gene: 17. CDR3 DNA, as far as it was read: TGTGCCAGTAGTAGAAAACTAGCGGGATTCGCGCTGGGGCATGAG. Translated: CASSRKLAGFALGHE. The full CDR3 reads CASSRKLAGFALGHEQFF.

This clone has at least ten counts. Read sequence stops 3 residues before the CDR3 end, and the germline J gene provides the missing end. The rearrangement uses TRBV30 and TRBJ2-1; maybe TRBD1 (6 bases). V lost 1 base and J lost 9, with 19 bases in between. Germline CDR1 is GTSNPN and CDR2 is SVGIG (reference sequence). The CDR3 runs to 15 residues. CDR3 DNA (partial): TGTGCCTGGAGTGAACAGGGTCTTCTTAAACCTGAG. Its translation is CAWSEQGLLKPE. The CDR3 in its entirety is CAWSEQGLLKPEQFF.

This clone has at least ten counts. The CDR3 is cut off 3 residues early in the read; its end comes from the germline J gene. The chain uses TRBV5-5 and TRBJ2-1, with 13 bases fitting TRBD2. Germline values: CDR1 SGHKS, CDR2 YYEKEE (reference sequence). With V trimmed by 2 bases and J by 8 bases, 4 bases remained unmatched. The CDR3 contains 15 residues. CDR3 DNA (partial): TGTGCCAGCAGCTTACTAGCGGGAGGGCCATATGAG. This gives the protein CASSLLAGGPYE. The full CDR3 sequence reads CASSLLAGGPYEQFF.

This clone was observed many times. The read ends 3 residues shy of where the CDR3 ends; the end is completed using the germline J gene. This chain joins TRBV29-1 and TRBJ2-1, with 10 bases that match TRBD2. The CDR3 runs 14 residues. J lost 5 bases, V lost 2 bases, and 3 bases had no gene match. CDR1 SQVTM and CDR2 ANQGSEA come from the germline V gene. The part of the CDR3 DNA that was read is TGCAGCGTTGAAACTAGCGGGGTACACAATGAG. Its translation: CSVETSGVHNE. The complete CDR3 protein is CSVETSGVHNEQFF.

This clone was recorded at least ten times. The DNA ends 3 residues before the CDR3 does, and the rest of the CDR3 is filled in from the germline J gene. V gene TRBV19 combines with J gene TRBJ1-2, with 7 bases matching TRBD1. Germline V gene sequence: CDR1 LNHDA, CDR2 SQIVND (reference sequence). The V segment lost 4 bases and the J segment 2 bases; nucleotides outside the gene matches: 10. The CDR3 is made up of 16 amino acids. The CDR3 here is CASSTARTGTNYGYTF. The part of the CDR3 DNA that was read is TGTGCCAGTAGTACTGCCCGGACAGGAACCAACTATGGC.

This clone turned up a few times. Read coverage stops 3 residues before the CDR3 terminus; the germline J gene supplies the remainder. The chain joins TRBV7-9 to TRBJ2-1; 9 bases fit TRBD1. The trim removed 6 bases at V and 7 bases at J, leaving 10 bases unmatched. This CDR3 is built from 15 residues. Germline lookup yields CDR1 SEHNR and CDR2 FQNEAQ (reference sequence). Partial CDR3 DNA: TGTGCCAGCAGTCCACTGGACAGGGGTATTAATGAG. Protein product: CASSPLDRGINE. The full CDR3 is CASSPLDRGINEQFF.

This clone was recorded many times. The sequence runs out 3 residues before the end of the CDR3; the remainder is reconstructed from the germline J gene. The chain recombines TRBV7-9 with TRBJ2-4, with D possibly TRBD2 on 6 matching bases. Trimming cost V 8 bases and J 7 bases, with 21 bases left between them. CDR3 size: 15 residues. CDR1 is SEHNR, CDR2 FQNEAQ, per germline (reference sequence). CDR3 DNA (partial): TGTGCCAGCGGTTACAGTGCTAGTGCGGGGAACATT. Translation: CASGYSASAGNI. From start to end, the CDR3 is CASGYSASAGNIQYF.

This clone has ten or more counts. The read ends 3 residues shy of where the CDR3 ends; the end is completed using the germline J gene. This chain connects TRBV5-4 to TRBJ1-2, with 7 bases identical to TRBD1. This CDR3 spans 16 amino acids. CDR1 SGHNT and CDR2 YYREEE come from the germline V gene (reference sequence). V gave up 0 bases and J gave up 6 bases; unmatched junction bases: 11. The part of the CDR3 DNA that was read is TGTGCCAGCAGCTTGGCCAACTGGGGACAGATCCATGGC. It encodes CASSLANWGQIHG. The entire CDR3 protein is CASSLANWGQIHGYTF.

This clone was counted many times. CDR3 protein: CASSSLYPNEKLFF. The part of the CDR3 DNA that was read is TGCGCCAGCAGCTCCCTATATCCTAATGAAAAA. V and J are TRBV5-1 and TRBJ1-4; D ambiguous. The read gets to within 3 residues of the CDR3 end, and the germline J gene fills in the rest. V was trimmed by 3 bases and J by 3 bases, leaving 9 bases between them. This CDR3 comprises 14 residues. Germline V gene lookup returns CDR1 SGHRS and CDR2 YFSETQ.

Regarding this clone: The DNA ends 3 residues before the CDR3 does, and the rest of the CDR3 is filled in from the germline J gene. The rearrangement uses TRBV19 and TRBJ2-7, with D possibly being TRBD1 (5 bases). The germline V gene encodes CDR1 LNHDA and CDR2 SQIVND (reference sequence). The CDR3 has 13 amino acids. V lost 5 bases to trimming and J lost 6 bases, with 14 bases between them. The CDR3 bases that were read are TGTGCCAGTAGTGCCGCCCAGGGCCCCGAG. Protein: CASSAAQGPE. The entire CDR3 sequence reads CASSAAQGPEQYF.

As regards this clone: The CDR3 end lies 3 residues beyond the end of the read and is filled in from the germline J gene. V gene TRBV19 combines with J gene TRBJ1-2; 7 bases map to TRBD1. The CDR3 extends over 14 amino acids. Germline loops: CDR1 LNHDA, CDR2 SQIVND (reference sequence). V was pared by 5 bases and J by 4 bases, with 7 bases of the junction left unmatched. The sequenced CDR3 bases are TGTGCCAGTAGTCTTGGACAGGACCGCTATGGC. It specifies CASSLGQDRYG. The full-length CDR3 reads as CASSLGQDRYGYTF.

This clone has ten or more counts. The read ends 3 residues before the CDR3 terminus; that terminus is restored from the germline J gene. This chain joins TRBV6-1 and TRBJ1-4, with D hard to call. V gave up 2 bases and J gave up 2 bases, with 6 bases separating them. CDR3 length: 14 residues. The germline gives CDR1 MNHNS, CDR2 SASEGT. The CDR3 bases that were read are TGTGCCAGCAGTGAATCAGTGACTAATGAAAAA. Amino acids: CASSESVTNEK. The complete CDR3 protein is CASSESVTNEKLFF.

This clone was observed many times. CDR3 protein: CASSLQGFAQPQHF. Incomplete CDR3 DNA: TGTGCCAGCAGCCTACAGGGATTCGCTCAGCCC. The chain employs TRBV7-2 and TRBJ1-5, with a tentative D call TRBD1 (6 bases). The read comes to an end 3 residues before the CDR3 does, leaving the germline J gene to fill in the end. The ends were cut back, 5 bases at V and 6 bases at J, with 14 bases in the middle. This CDR3 comprises 14 residues. Germline CDR1 and CDR2: SGHTA and FQGNSA. Supplemented by reference TRBV7-2 and TRBJ1-5, the full variable domain reads GAGVSQSPSNKVTEKGKDVELRCDPISGHTALYWYRQSLGQGLEFLIYFQGNSAPDKSGLPSDRFSAERTGGSVSTLTIQRTQQEDSAVYLCASSLQGFAQPQHFGDGTRLSIL.

As for this clone: The CDR3 goes on 3 residues after the read ends, and that part is filled in from the germline J gene. The genes are TRBV7-9 and TRBJ2-7; D is perhaps TRBD1 (5 bases). The CDR3 sequence is 15 residues long. CDR1 and CDR2 from the germline V gene are SEHNR and FQNEAQ (reference sequence). Trimming took off 1 base at V and 2 bases at J, with 12 bases between the two ends. CDR3 sequence reads: CASSLGWTRTYEQYF. Partial CDR3 DNA: TGTGCCAGCAGCTTAGGATGGACAAGGACCTACGAG.

The sample holds many counts of this clone. The CDR3 bases that were read are TGTGCCTGGACCGGCCATTTTGAAACTAGCGGGAGTGTCCAAGAGACC. Translation: CAWTGHFETSGSVQET. Given in full, the CDR3 is CAWTGHFETSGSVQETQYF. This chain connects TRBV30 to TRBJ2-5; 11 bases are shared with TRBD2. The CDR3 end falls 3 residues outside the read, so it is completed with the germline J gene. V was pared by 4 bases and J by 1 base, with 17 bases of the junction left unmatched. Per the germline V gene, CDR1 is GTSNPN and CDR2 is SVGIG (reference sequence). This CDR3 comprises 19 residues.

This clone was counted at least ten times. The read falls 3 residues short of the CDR3 end, and the missing part is taken from the germline J gene. J is TRBJ2-1 and V is TRBV11-2, with 12 bases identical to TRBD2. Germline trimming cut 2 bases from V and 4 bases from J; bases unmatched to any gene: 0. This CDR3 spans 15 amino acids. Germline lookup yields CDR1 SGHAT and CDR2 FQNNGV. The sequenced CDR3 bases are TGTGCCAGCAGCTTACTAGCGGGGGGGTACAATGAG. Translated: CASSLLAGGYNE. The entire CDR3 protein is CASSLLAGGYNEQFF.

Ten or more counts support this clone. The read comes to an end 3 residues before the CDR3 does, leaving the germline J gene to fill in the end. The chain couples TRBV7-8 to TRBJ2-5; TRBD1 aligns across 9 bases. Germline CDR1 SGHVS, CDR2 FQNEAQ. The CDR3 sequence is 15 residues long. V gave up 4 bases and J gave up 4 bases; unmatched junction bases: 7. The CDR3 loop reads CASSSRTGDAETQYF. The part of the CDR3 DNA that was read is TGTGCCAGCAGCTCCCGGACAGGGGACGCAGAGACC.

This clone appeared many times. The CDR3 end falls 3 residues outside the read, so it is completed with the germline J gene. V usage is TRBV6-2 or TRBV6-3 and J usage is TRBJ1-2; D may be TRBD1 (5 bases). The CDR3 has 15 amino acids. Germline CDR1 and CDR2: MNHEY and SVGEGT. V dropped 2 bases and J dropped 4 bases, with 14 bases sitting between them. The sequenced CDR3 bases are TGTGCCAGCAGTTACGGAGGGGCTATCTTCTATGGC. It codes for CASSYGGAIFYG. The full CDR3 sequence reads CASSYGGAIFYGYTF.